The 22 T cell receptor beta chains listed next were all sequenced from one sample in a study of blood T cells in healthy people across ages. A second PCR, run for about 7 to 11 cycles, used a sample-barcoded 5' primer plus a J-beta primer mix. Via MiXCR, TCRdb re-called the 5' RACE reads, giving one row per CDR3 protein. Of 780,000 or so distinct CDR3 sequences listed, about 56% are singletons. Sequenced: blood. Receptors were obtained from a man aged 40-49 years in good health.

Notes on this clonotype: The junction and the germline gene differ at one end; a read error may be behind it. In DNA, the CDR3 is TGTGCCAGCTTCGGGACCTCCAACAATGAGCAGTTCTTC. As protein: CASFGTSNNEQFF. This chain links TRBV28 with TRBJ2-1, with D perhaps being TRBD1 or TRBD2 (5 bases each). CDR1 is MDHEN, CDR2 SYDVKM, per germline. The CDR3 is 13 residues long.

The chain recombines TRBV7-2 with TRBJ1-4, with D perhaps TRBD1 (5 bases). CDR3 length: 16 residues. Trimming took 1 base from V and 2 from J, leaving 11 bases between them. Germline loops: CDR1 SGHTA, CDR2 FQGNSA. The CDR3 DNA reads as TGTGCCAGCAGCTTAGGTGGGGGGAGGACTAATGAAAAACTGTTTTTT. Translation gives CASSLGGGRTNEKLFF.

This sequence joins TRBV20-1 and TRBJ2-5; TRBD2 is a possible D gene (6 bases). The V end was cut by 5 bases, the J end by 4 bases, with 11 bases between. This CDR3 contains 12 residues. Germline loops: CDR1 DFQATT, CDR2 SNEGSKA (reference sequence). CDR3 nucleotide sequence: TGCAGTGCTCCGACTAGTGGAGAGACCCAGTACTTC. Its protein product is CSAPTSGETQYF.

The gene calls are TRBV7-2 and TRBJ1-1, with unresolved D. The germline gives CDR1 SGHTA, CDR2 FQGNSA. Trimming removed 5 bases from V and 5 bases from J, with 15 bases in between. The CDR3 is 14 amino acids. CDR3 amino acids: CASSISPGGTEAFF. The DNA for the CDR3 is TGTGCCAGCAGCATAAGCCCAGGAGGGACTGAAGCTTTCTTT.

The gene calls are TRBV25-1 and TRBJ2-3; weak D call: TRBD2 (6 bases). V lost 7 bases and J 4 bases, leaving 18 bases between the germline ends. The germline V gene has CDR1 MGHDK and CDR2 SYGVNS. This CDR3 has 15 amino acids. The CDR3: CASNGGPVAADTQYF. In nucleotides, the CDR3 is TGTGCCAGCAACGGAGGGCCCGTCGCCGCAGATACGCAGTATTTT. Looking up the rest from reference TRBV25-1 and TRBJ2-3 gives the full variable domain: EADIYQTPRYLVIGTGKKITLECSQTMGHDKMYWYQQDPGMELHLIHYSYGVNSTEKGDLSSESTVSRIRTEHFPLTLESARPSHTSQYLCASNGGPVAADTQYFGPGTRLTVL.

This rearrangement joins TRBV7-2 to TRBJ2-4; D may match TRBD1 or TRBD2 (5 bases each). Judging by the DNA end, TRBJ2-7 fits better; the J call may be wrong. The V gene's germline CDR1 is SGHTA and CDR2 FQGNSA. The CDR3 has 16 amino acids. CDR3 bases: TGTGCCAGCAGCTTAGCGCTAGGGCAGGGAGCCTACGAGCAGTACTTC. Translating gives CASSLALGQGAYEQYF.

This clonotype has a handful of counts. The rearrangement joins TRBV20-1 to TRBJ2-4; TRBD2 might be the D (7 bases). Trimming shortened V by 6 bases and J by 0 bases, and 15 bases separated the two germline ends. The CDR3 sequence is 15 residues long. Germline V gene sequence: CDR1 DFQATT, CDR2 SNEGSKA (reference sequence). CDR3 in DNA: TGCAGTGCCGGGGGGCCGGTAATAGCCAAAAACATTCAGTACTTC. Amino acids: CSAGGPVIAKNIQYF.

The chain employs TRBV9 and TRBJ1-2; possible D gene TRBD1, 5 bases. Germline CDR1 is SGDLS and CDR2 is YYNGEE. Trimming took 4 bases from V and 1 from J, leaving 14 bases between them. The CDR3 runs 15 residues. Here the CDR3 DNA reads TGTGCCAGCAGCCCGGGTGGGGCGTTTAACTATGGCTACACCTTC. Encoded protein: CASSPGGAFNYGYTF.

This clonotype has just a few counts. The chain joins TRBV10-3 to TRBJ2-1; a possible D gene is TRBD2 (6 bases). CDR3 size: 16 residues. V gave up 10 bases and J gave up 7 bases, with 26 bases separating them. Germline CDR1 ENHRY, CDR2 SYGVKD. DNA for the CDR3: TGTGCCAGCGGGCGCCTGGGGCTAGCGATGGGGAATGAGCAGTTCTTC. Its protein is CASGRLGLAMGNEQFF.

The chain uses TRBV20-1 and TRBJ2-6; 10 bases are a match to TRBD1. In germline, CDR1 is DFQATT, CDR2 SNEGSKA (reference sequence). The CDR3 runs 18 residues. V gave up 5 bases and J gave up 1 base; unmatched junction bases: 11. CDR3 nucleotides: TGCAGTGCTGTTCTGGGGGGACAGGGGTATTCTGGGGCCAACGTCCTGACTTTC. It codes for CSAVLGGQGYSGANVLTF.

This chain links TRBV24-1 with TRBJ2-4; TRBD2 matches at 7 bases. The J call is doubtful: the DNA matches TRBJ2-5 better. The CDR3 totals 16 residues. The germline V gene has CDR1 KGHDR and CDR2 SFDVKD. The CDR3 loop is CATSDATSVFQETQYF. CDR3 bases: TGTGCCACCAGTGACGCTACTAGCGTTTTCCAAGAGACCCAGTACTTC.

This clonotype has just a few counts. This chain connects TRBV27 to TRBJ1-1; no definite D call. The CDR3 loop spans 15 amino acids. Germline CDR1 and CDR2: MNHEY and SMNVEV (reference sequence). V lost 5 bases and J 6 bases, leaving 19 bases between the germline ends. The CDR3 region is CASSPQDFGNAEAFF. CDR3 bases: TGTGCCAGCAGTCCCCAGGATTTCGGGAATGCTGAAGCTTTCTTT.

This chain connects TRBV12-3 or TRBV12-4 to TRBJ2-3, with 9 bases aligning to TRBD2. V trimming: 5 bases; J trimming: 0 bases; junction bases outside the gene matches: 12. CDR3 size: 18 residues. As DNA, the CDR3 is TGTGCCAGCAGTCTCAGTACCATGGCGGGGGGGAGCACAGATACGCAGTATTTT. Its protein is CASSLSTMAGGSTDTQYF.

The chain employs TRBV27 and TRBJ1-5, with D uncertain. The V end was cut by 2 bases, the J end by 9 bases, with 14 bases between. CDR3 size: 14 residues. Germline V gene sequence: CDR1 MNHEY, CDR2 SMNVEV (reference sequence). The CDR3 loop is CASSLRTERSPQHF. For the CDR3, the DNA is TGTGCCAGCAGTTTACGGACGGAGAGGTCGCCCCAGCATTTT.

This sequence joins TRBV4-1 and TRBJ2-5, with a weak D call TRBD2 (6 bases). Per germline, CDR1 MGHRA and CDR2 YSYEKL. The CDR3 has 15 amino acids. With 0 bases removed from V and 6 bases from J, the gap between germline ends came to 14 bases. The CDR3 region is CASSQDVGSTKTQYF. The DNA for the CDR3 is TGCGCCAGCAGCCAAGATGTCGGGAGTACGAAGACCCAGTACTTC.

This clonotype was detected only a few times. The chain recombines TRBV15 with TRBJ2-5; possibly TRBD2 for D (6 bases). Germline-derived CDR1 and CDR2 are LNHNV and YYDKDF (reference sequence). Deletions cut 4 bases from V and 4 bases from J, with 16 bases between. CDR3 length: 15 amino acids. The CDR3 nucleotides are TGTGCCACCAGCACGTCTTGGGACTGGGGAGAGACCCAGTACTTC. Translation: CATSTSWDWGETQYF.

As DNA, the CDR3 is TGTGCCAGCAGCCAACGACTCGGGGAGACCCAGTACTTC. Its translation: CASSQRLGETQYF. The chain couples TRBV4-2 to TRBJ2-5; no firm D call. V lost 2 bases, J lost 5 bases, and 9 bases lay in between. The CDR3 has 13 amino acids. Germline V gives CDR1 LGHNA, CDR2 YNFKEQ.

The chain joins TRBV4-3 to TRBJ2-1, with a tentative D call TRBD1 (5 bases). The CDR3 has 15 amino acids. Germline V gene data show CDR1 as LGHNA and CDR2 as YSLEER. Trimming removed 2 bases at V and 6 bases at J, with 14 bases between. The CDR3 DNA is TGCGCCAGCAGCCAACGAGTGAGTAGGGGCAATGAGCAGTTCTTC. Protein: CASSQRVSRGNEQFF.

V and J are TRBV12-3 or TRBV12-4 and TRBJ2-5; TRBD2 matches at 10 bases. The tail of the sequence fits TRBJ2-7 better, so the J call may be wrong. This CDR3 is 16 amino acids long. CDR3: CASSQGGGLALYEQYF. The CDR3 DNA reads as TGTGCCAGCAGCCAAGGGGGGGGACTAGCGCTTTACGAGCAGTACTTC.

On this clonotype itself: A much larger clone lies a single base off, so this may be a read error. The V call is TRBV6-2 or TRBV6-3, the J call TRBJ2-4; TRBD1 or TRBD2 may be the D gene (5 bases each). Germline V gene lookup returns CDR1 MNHEY and CDR2 SVGEGT. The CDR3 extends over 16 amino acids. The CDR3 DNA follows: TGTGCCGGCAGTGAAGTGGGGGACGGGGCCAAAAACATTCAGTACTTC. Its protein is CAGSEVGDGAKNIQYF.

A single count supports this clonotype. The gene calls are TRBV9 and TRBJ2-5; 7 nucleotides match TRBD2. The germline V gene encodes CDR1 SGDLS and CDR2 YYNGEE. Unmatched junction bases numbered 13, after V lost 0 bases and J lost 11 bases. CDR3 size: 15 residues. The CDR3 region has the DNA TGTGCCAGCAGCGTAGCGGCGGGAGTATCTAATGAGCAGTACTTC. Residues: CASSVAAGVSNEQYF.

This clonotype was seen only a few times. V gene TRBV20-1 combines with J gene TRBJ2-7, with D possibly being TRBD1 (5 bases). Germline lookup yields CDR1 DFQATT and CDR2 SNEGSKA (reference sequence). The CDR3 spans 13 residues. Trimming shortened V by 3 bases and J by 3 bases, and 12 bases separated the two germline ends. This chain's CDR3 is CSARAGSDYEQYF. For the CDR3, the DNA is TGCAGTGCTAGGGCAGGGTCGGACTACGAGCAGTACTTC.